The 13 T cell receptor beta chains given below trace back to one sample, sequenced in a study of Ad26.COV2.S vaccination and SARS-CoV-2 variants. Generated by immunoSEQ multiplex PCR, the TCRdb table keeps only in-frame clones and is missing some. The repertoire has 300,000 to 400,000 clones, about 86% of them found once; the top ten carry more than 1.5%. Treatment in this sample: some 20 received Ad26.COV2.S at low or high dose, single or two shots; about five received placebo; per-sample allocation not given. Specimen acquisition occurred on day 63 following the initial vaccine or placebo injection. This material consisted of peripheral blood, taken in a trial of Ad26.COV2.S vaccine versus placebo. These receptors were obtained from a person between 18 and 65 years old who received the Ad26.COV2.S COVID-19 vaccine or a placebo.

This chain links TRBV4-1 with TRBJ2-2; D not resolved. This CDR3 is built from 16 residues. Germline loops: CDR1 MGHRA, CDR2 YSYEKL. V was clipped by 4 bases and J by 2 bases, with 14 bases between them. Here the CDR3 reads CASSRETAANTGELFF. Here the CDR3 DNA reads TGCGCCAGCAGCCGAGAGACTGCCGCAAACACCGGGGAGCTGTTTTTT.

The rearrangement joins TRBV6-1 to TRBJ2-1; 9 nucleotides align to TRBD2. The CDR3 covers 14 residues. Germline CDR1 is MNHNS and CDR2 is SASEGT. The junction had 3 bases not matched to a gene; V was cut back by 1 base and J by 8 bases. In DNA, the CDR3 is TGTGCCAGCAGTGAAGTGGGACTAGCAGATGAGCAGTTCTTC. This codes for CASSEVGLADEQFF.

CDR3 nucleotide sequence: TGCAGCGTATGTCAACTGAACACTGAAGCTTTCTTT. It translates to CSVCQLNTEAFF. The chain joins TRBV29-1 to TRBJ1-1, with D unclear. V dropped 6 bases and J dropped 0 bases, with 8 bases sitting between them. The CDR3 is 12 residues long. Per the germline V gene, CDR1 is SQVTM and CDR2 is ANQGSEA.

On this clone: Different DNA sequences within this sample yield the same CDR3. This chain uses TRBV19 with TRBJ1-1; a weak D match, TRBD1 (6 bases). Germline CDR1 is LNHDA and CDR2 is SQIVND (reference sequence). The length of the CDR3 is 14 residues. V lost 3 bases, J lost 1 base, and 9 bases lay in between. Here the CDR3 reads CASSIRGGNTEAFF. The DNA for the CDR3 is TGTGCCAGTAGTATCAGGGGCGGGAACACTGAAGCTTTCTTT.

This clone showed up just once. The chain is built from TRBV6-2 or TRBV6-3 and TRBJ1-5, with 8 bases identical to TRBD1. CDR1 is MNHEY and CDR2 is SVGEGT in the germline V gene. Germline trimming cut 5 bases from V and 3 bases from J; bases unmatched to any gene: 6. This CDR3 is 15 amino acids long. The chain's CDR3 is CASSTRGLNNQPQHF. The CDR3 nucleotides are TGTGCCAGCAGTACCAGGGGGCTTAACAATCAGCCCCAGCATTTT.

This chain links TRBV5-4 with TRBJ2-3; 7 bases align to TRBD2. Germline V lookup: CDR1 SGHNT, CDR2 YYREEE (reference sequence). V lost 7 bases to trimming and J lost 5 bases; unmatched junction nucleotides: 13. This CDR3 contains 15 residues. CDR3 residues: CASSGGLRSVDTQYF. CDR3 DNA sequence: TGTGCCAGCTCCGGGGGGTTGCGCAGCGTAGATACGCAGTATTTT. The full variable domain, its missing parts supplied by reference TRBV5-4 and TRBJ2-3, is ETGVTQSPTHLIKTRGQQVTLRCSSQSGHNTVSWYQQALGQGPQFIFQYYREEENGRGNFPPRFSGLQFPNYSSELNVNALELDDSALYLCASSGGLRSVDTQYFGPGTRLTVL.

The rearrangement uses TRBV18 and TRBJ2-5, with 8 bases identical to TRBD1. This CDR3 is 15 amino acids long. V lost 3 bases and J lost 5; bases outside the gene matches: 8. CDR1 KGHSH and CDR2 LQKENI come from the germline V gene. The CDR3: CASSPRAGGEETQYF. The DNA for the CDR3 is TGTGCCAGCTCACCTCGGGCAGGGGGCGAGGAGACCCAGTACTTC.

The chain links TRBV7-2 to TRBJ1-1, with 7 bases matching TRBD1. V lost 6 bases to trimming and J lost 0 bases; unmatched junction nucleotides: 10. CDR3 length equals 16 residues. Per the germline V gene, CDR1 is SGHTA and CDR2 is FQGNSA. The DNA of the CDR3 is TGTGCCAGCAGTTCCAGGGGGTCCAGGGTGAACACTGAAGCTTTCTTT. It specifies CASSSRGSRVNTEAFF.

CDR3 amino acids: CASSPLVRSETQYF. The CDR3 nucleotides read TGTGCCAGCAGCCCGCTAGTCCGGTCCGAGACCCAGTACTTC. This sequence joins TRBV7-2 and TRBJ2-5; D gene unclear. In germline, CDR1 is SGHTA, CDR2 FQGNSA. The V and J ends lost 5 bases and 5 bases respectively, with 15 bases between them. This CDR3 is 14 amino acids long.

The chain employs TRBV5-4 and TRBJ2-1, with 8 bases matching TRBD1. The CDR3 covers 15 residues. The germline V gene has CDR1 SGHNT and CDR2 YYREEE (reference sequence). V was clipped by 5 bases and J by 3 bases; unmatched bases: 7. The CDR3 sequence is CASRTDRGDYNEQFF. The CDR3 DNA sequence: TGTGCCAGCAGAACCGACAGGGGTGACTACAATGAGCAGTTCTTC.

This sequence joins TRBV6-5 and TRBJ2-7; possible D gene TRBD1, 6 bases. Germline lookup yields CDR1 MNHEY and CDR2 SVGAGI. CDR3 size: 13 residues. V was clipped by 5 bases and J by 6 bases, with 14 bases between them. The CDR3 nucleotides read TGTGCCAGCAGTAGGGGGACCGCACTCGAGCAGTACTTC. The encoded protein is CASSRGTALEQYF.

This clone has a handful of counts. The rearrangement joins TRBV27 to TRBJ1-2; tentatively, D is TRBD1 (6 bases). Germline V gene lookup returns CDR1 MNHEY and CDR2 SMNVEV (reference sequence). With 6 bases removed from V and 7 bases from J, the gap between germline ends came to 18 bases. The CDR3 is 14 amino acids. CDR3 bases: TGTGCCAGCAGGGGCCAAAATACAGGGAGTGGCTACACCTTC. The encoded protein is CASRGQNTGSGYTF.

In this sample, this clone turned up a few times. This chain uses TRBV30 with TRBJ2-7, with D perhaps matching TRBD1 (6 bases). Germline CDR1 and CDR2: GTSNPN and SVGIG (reference sequence). V dropped 4 bases and J dropped 2 bases, with 15 bases sitting between them. This CDR3 region has 14 residues. The CDR3 loop reads CAWKKEQGPYEQYF. Written as DNA, the CDR3 is TGTGCCTGGAAAAAGGAACAGGGACCCTACGAGCAGTACTTC.